Listed here are 22 T cell receptor beta chains from one sample, sequenced in a study of cytomegalovirus exposure and HLA in healthy donors (dated by TCRdb to the late 2010s). The library was prepared using the immunoSEQ multiplex PCR assay. For the multiplex PCR, a mixture combining 60 forward primers for TCR Vbeta segments and 13 reverse primers for TCR Jbeta segments was used. TCRdb obtained this table from immuneACCESS and retained in-frame rearrangements with V and J assigned. These tables miss some clones; where compared with another copy, unresolved V genes account for less than half of the shortfall, and the remainder is unexplained. Across this sample there are 150,000 or so clones, with approximately 74% seen only once. Around 4.7% of the sample is held by the ten biggest clonotypes. The sample was PBMCs. The receptors derive from a man in his late teens or twenties in good health and CMV-seropositive.

The V gene is TRBV2, the J gene TRBJ2-5; 9 nucleotides line up with TRBD2. The CDR3 sequence is 16 residues long. The V and J ends lost 2 bases and 1 base, in that order; junction bases with no gene match: 5. Germline values: CDR1 SNHLY, CDR2 FYNNEI. The CDR3 is CASSEIERGAQETQYF. CDR3 in DNA: TGTGCCAGCAGTGAAATCGAGCGGGGGGCCCAAGAGACCCAGTACTTC.

This rearrangement joins TRBV28 to TRBJ1-1, with D possibly matching TRBD1 (5 bases). Trimming cost V 4 bases and J 1 base, with 13 bases left between them. The CDR3 contains 15 residues. Germline V lookup: CDR1 MDHEN, CDR2 SYDVKM. CDR3 DNA sequence: TGTGCCAGCAGTTCCATCACAGGCGCGAACACTGAAGCTTTCTTT. Amino acids: CASSSITGANTEAFF.

V and J are TRBV10-3 and TRBJ1-3, with TRBD1 identical over 8 bases. Germline CDR1 ENHRY, CDR2 SYGVKD. The length of the CDR3 is 13 residues. V shed 6 bases and J 8 bases; nucleotides not matched to a gene: 6. Here the CDR3 reads CAIRLQGADTIYF. The CDR3 DNA is TGTGCCATCAGGCTGCAGGGGGCCGACACCATATATTTT.

The chain couples TRBV29-1 to TRBJ2-5; 9 nucleotides line up with TRBD1. Germline CDR1 reads SQVTM; CDR2 reads ANQGSEA. The CDR3 sequence is 14 residues long. V shed 6 bases and J 5 bases; nucleotides not matched to a gene: 10. CDR3 sequence (DNA): TGCAGCGTACTACGCACAGGGGGCCTGGAGACCCAGTACTTC. Amino acids: CSVLRTGGLETQYF.

The chain carries TRBV27 and TRBJ1-1; D uncertain. The ends were cut back, 7 bases at V and 4 bases at J, with 22 bases in the middle. CDR1 MNHEY and CDR2 SMNVEV come from the germline V gene (reference sequence). The CDR3 is 16 residues long. DNA of the CDR3: TGTGCCAGCACCCCTCGCGTTGGTTTTTCGGGCACTGAAGCTTTCTTT. Encoded protein: CASTPRVGFSGTEAFF.

This chain joins TRBV27 and TRBJ2-7; 11 nucleotides agree with TRBD1. The CDR3 is 16 amino acids. Germline CDR1 and CDR2: MNHEY and SMNVEV (reference sequence). V dropped 5 bases and J dropped 1; count of bases not matched to a gene: 7. Written as DNA, the CDR3 is TGTGCCAGCAGTGGAGGGACAGGGGGTAGGTCCTACGAGCAGTACTTC. Protein: CASSGGTGGRSYEQYF.

This clone came up once. The rearrangement links TRBV10-1 to TRBJ1-2, with a weak D call TRBD1 (5 bases). CDR3 size: 13 residues. V was pared by 6 bases and J by 0 bases, with 8 bases between. Germline loops: CDR1 WNHNN, CDR2 SYGVQD (reference sequence). The chain's CDR3 is CASRVQANYGYTF. The CDR3 DNA follows: TGCGCCAGCAGAGTACAGGCTAACTATGGCTACACCTTC.

A few counts support this clone. The chain uses TRBV7-9 and TRBJ2-1, with 8 bases fitting TRBD2. The V gene's germline CDR1 is SEHNR and CDR2 FQNEAQ (reference sequence). The V and J ends lost 1 base and 5 bases, in that order; junction bases with no gene match: 4. This CDR3 contains 15 residues. CDR3 in DNA: TGTGCCAGCAGCTTAGGTCGGGGGGGGCACAATGAGCAGTTCTTC. This sequence encodes CASSLGRGGHNEQFF.

The chain is built from TRBV7-2 and TRBJ1-1; D might be TRBD1 (6 bases). The germline V gene has CDR1 SGHTA and CDR2 FQGNSA. V lost 7 bases and J 5 bases, leaving 20 bases between the germline ends. This CDR3 is 15 amino acids long. CDR3 residues: CASTLRGGPGTEAFF. The CDR3 region has the DNA TGTGCCAGCACCCTTAGGGGGGGCCCGGGGACTGAAGCTTTCTTT. Complete variable domain (other parts from reference TRBV7-2 and TRBJ1-1): GAGVSQSPSNKVTEKGKDVELRCDPISGHTALYWYRQSLGQGLEFLIYFQGNSAPDKSGLPSDRFSAERTGGSVSTLTIQRTQQEDSAVYLCASTLRGGPGTEAFFGQGTRLTVV.

The chain joins TRBV5-1 to TRBJ2-7; the match to TRBD2 covers 13 bases. The length of the CDR3 is 19 residues. Germline trimming cut 4 bases from V and 1 base from J; bases unmatched to any gene: 14. CDR1 is SGHRS and CDR2 is YFSETQ in the germline V gene. In DNA, the CDR3 is TGCGCCAGCAGCACACCCAGACTAGCGGGAGGCCCGCTTTCCTACGAGCAGTACTTC. Encoded protein: CASSTPRLAGGPLSYEQYF. The whole variable domain, filled in from reference TRBV5-1 and TRBJ2-7, reads KAGVTQTPRYLIKTRGQQVTLSCSPISGHRSVSWYQQTPGQGLQFLFEYFSETQRNKGNFPGRFSGRQFSNSRSEMNVSTLELGDSALYLCASSTPRLAGGPLSYEQYFGPGTRLTVT.

V is TRBV6-5 and J is TRBJ1-4; TRBD1 might be the D (6 bases). The CDR3 totals 16 residues. The V gene lost 0 bases and the J gene lost 6 bases, with 14 bases spanning the gap. CDR1 and CDR2 (germline): MNHEY, SVGAGI. This CDR3 reads CASSYSIQDSYEKLFF. CDR3 DNA: TGTGCCAGCAGTTACTCGATCCAGGACAGTTATGAAAAACTGTTTTTT.

Only one count was recorded for this clone. This chain uses TRBV5-1 with TRBJ2-5; no reliable D call. This CDR3 comprises 11 residues. Germline CDR1 SGHRS, CDR2 YFSETQ. With 3 bases removed from V and 5 bases from J, the gap between germline ends came to 5 bases. DNA of the CDR3: TGCGCCAGCAGCTCCCGGGAGACCCAGTACTTC. Protein sequence: CASSSRETQYF.

The chain combines TRBV5-6 with TRBJ2-7; 8 bases align to TRBD1. The CDR3 is 14 residues long. Trimming cost V 1 base and J 5 bases; bases outside gene matches: 5. The germline CDR1 and CDR2 sequences are SGHDT and YYEEEE. DNA of the CDR3: TGTGCCAGCAGCTTGTCCGCAGGGGGCCACGAGCAGTACTTC. It encodes CASSLSAGGHEQYF.

In DNA form, the CDR3 reads TGTGCCAGCAGCTTTAGCAGGGTCTCTATTGGGTACACCTTC. Translating it yields CASSFSRVSIGYTF. This rearrangement joins TRBV5-6 to TRBJ1-2, with D possibly TRBD1 on 5 matching bases. The germline V and J ends were trimmed by 2 bases and 11 bases, with 19 bases remaining between them. The CDR3 is 14 amino acids. Germline V CDR1 and CDR2: SGHDT, YYEEEE.

This sequence joins TRBV10-3 and TRBJ2-7; the D gene is possibly TRBD1 (6 bases). The ends were cut back, 2 bases at V and 0 bases at J, with 11 bases in the middle. Germline loops: CDR1 ENHRY, CDR2 SYGVKD. CDR3 length: 15 amino acids. The DNA of the CDR3 is TGTGCCATCAGTGAGACAGGGAGCAGCTCCTACGAGCAGTACTTC. Its translation is CAISETGSSSYEQYF.

The chain recombines TRBV27 with TRBJ2-7; D remains ambiguous. Per the germline V gene, CDR1 is MNHEY and CDR2 is SMNVEV (reference sequence). Trimming took off 1 base at V and 6 bases at J, with 10 bases between the two ends. The CDR3 is 13 amino acids. The CDR3 nucleotides are TGTGCCAGCAGTTTATGGCCTTCTTCCGAGCAGTACTTC. It translates to CASSLWPSSEQYF.

The V and J genes are TRBV5-1 and TRBJ1-3; 8 nucleotides match TRBD1. Unmatched junction bases numbered 18, after V lost 5 bases and J lost 2 bases. CDR1 and CDR2 (germline): SGHRS, YFSETQ. The CDR3 spans 19 residues. CDR3 protein: CASRPLAGGTGQAGNTIYF. CDR3 DNA: TGCGCCAGCAGGCCTTTGGCGGGCGGGACAGGACAAGCTGGAAACACCATATATTTT.

The rearrangement joins TRBV6-4 to TRBJ2-3, with 9 bases fitting TRBD2. J lost 2 bases, V lost 3 bases, and 3 bases had no gene match. CDR1 is MRHNA, CDR2 SNTAGT, per germline. CDR3 size: 15 residues. The CDR3 sequence: CASSETSGTTDTQYF. The CDR3 nucleotides read TGTGCCAGCAGTGAGACTAGCGGTACCACAGATACGCAGTATTTT.

This clone came up once. The chain recombines TRBV29-1 with TRBJ1-2; D unclear. V lost 7 bases, J lost 0 bases, and 9 bases lay in between. The CDR3 consists of 12 residues. Germline V gene data show CDR1 as SQVTM and CDR2 as ANQGSEA. CDR3 in amino acids: CSARGTNYGYTF. The CDR3 region has the DNA TGCAGCGCGCGAGGTACTAACTATGGCTACACCTTC.

This chain connects TRBV5-1 to TRBJ2-3; D possibly corresponds to TRBD2 (5 bases). Germline CDR1 reads SGHRS; CDR2 reads YFSETQ. Trimming removed 0 bases at V and 0 bases at J, with 11 bases between. The length of the CDR3 is 16 residues. CDR3 bases: TGCGCCAGCAGCTTGGTACTTGGCGGGAGCACAGATACGCAGTATTTT. It is translated as CASSLVLGGSTDTQYF.

The V call is TRBV5-1, the J call TRBJ1-6, with D possibly TRBD1 on 5 matching bases. This CDR3 region has 14 residues. With 0 bases removed from V and 4 bases from J, the gap between germline ends came to 5 bases. CDR1 and CDR2 (germline): SGHRS, YFSETQ. The CDR3 spells CASSLEGYNSPLHF. The CDR3 coding sequence is TGCGCCAGCAGCTTGGAGGGGTATAATTCACCCCTCCACTTT.

The chain is built from TRBV7-9 and TRBJ2-3, with D unresolved. CDR3 length: 15 residues. Germline CDR1 reads SEHNR; CDR2 reads FQNEAQ (reference sequence). Deletions cut 3 bases from V and 1 base from J, with 11 bases between. The CDR3 reads CASSFHLRGTDTQYF. Here the CDR3 DNA reads TGTGCCAGCAGCTTCCATCTCCGGGGCACAGATACGCAGTATTTT.